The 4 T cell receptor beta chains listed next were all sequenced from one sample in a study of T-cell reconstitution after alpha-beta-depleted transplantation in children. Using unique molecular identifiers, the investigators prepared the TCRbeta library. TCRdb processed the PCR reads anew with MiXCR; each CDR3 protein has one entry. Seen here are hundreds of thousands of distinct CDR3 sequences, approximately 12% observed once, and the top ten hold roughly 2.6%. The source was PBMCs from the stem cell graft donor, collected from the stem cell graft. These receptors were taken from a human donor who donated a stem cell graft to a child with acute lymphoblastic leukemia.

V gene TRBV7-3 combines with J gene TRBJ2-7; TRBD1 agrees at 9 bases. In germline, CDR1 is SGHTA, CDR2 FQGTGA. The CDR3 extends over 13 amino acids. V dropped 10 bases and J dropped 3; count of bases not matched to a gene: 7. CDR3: CATPGTGFYEQYF. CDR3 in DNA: TGTGCCACTCCCGGGACAGGGTTCTACGAGCAGTACTTC.

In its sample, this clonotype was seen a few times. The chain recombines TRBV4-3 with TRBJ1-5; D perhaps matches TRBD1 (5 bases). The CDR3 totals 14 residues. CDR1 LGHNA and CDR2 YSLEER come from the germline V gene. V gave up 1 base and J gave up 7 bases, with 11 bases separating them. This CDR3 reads CASSQGAGRQPQHF. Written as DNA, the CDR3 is TGCGCCAGCAGCCAAGGGGCAGGGAGGCAGCCCCAGCATTTT.

The CDR3 DNA reads TGCGCCAGCAGCCAGGAAGACAGGGTCCCCTACAATGAGCAGTTCTTC. This sequence encodes CASSQEDRVPYNEQFF. This chain joins TRBV4-3 and TRBJ2-1; 7 nucleotides agree with TRBD1. Germline V gives CDR1 LGHNA, CDR2 YSLEER. Trimming cost V 3 bases and J 2 bases; bases outside gene matches: 7. CDR3 length equals 16 residues.

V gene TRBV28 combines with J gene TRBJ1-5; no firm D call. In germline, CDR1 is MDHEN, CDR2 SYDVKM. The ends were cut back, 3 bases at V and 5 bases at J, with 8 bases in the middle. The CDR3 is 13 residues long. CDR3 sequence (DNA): TGTGCCAGCAGTTTCGTAGGAGATCAGCCCCAGCATTTT. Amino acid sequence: CASSFVGDQPQHF.